This T cell receptor (beta chain) emerged from a study of blood T cell repertoires in COVID-19. Study background: Whether acute or convalescent, the COVID-19 samples came from the United States, Italy and Spain. T cells, B-cell-depleted T cells, or PBMCs supplied cDNA or gDNA.

Per the original data handling: Nucleated cell counts were estimated from reference gene primer amplification. TCRdb's table, derived via immunoSEQ multiplex PCR, lists solely in-frame clones and lacks some. V, J and clone size are taken as reported in that table, and D and trimming were inferred from the DNA itself. Here the sample spans over 120,000 clones, approximately 88% being singletons. The germline V and J ends were trimmed by 0 bases and 7 bases, with 11 bases remaining between them. This CDR3 has 14 residues. Germline V lookup: CDR1 SGHRS, CDR2 YFSETQ. The chain has TRBV5-1 and TRBJ2-1, with D perhaps TRBD2 (5 bases). The sequence was collected from a woman aged 50 to 60 with acute or convalescent COVID-19. The sample consisted of peripheral blood. CDR3 amino acids: CASSLEASPNEQFF. The CDR3 nucleotides read TGCGCCAGCAGCTTGGAGGCTAGCCCTAATGAGCAGTTCTTC. Using reference TRBV5-1 and TRBJ2-1 for the parts outside the CDR3, the full variable domain is KAGVTQTPRYLIKTRGQQVTLSCSPISGHRSVSWYQQTPGQGLQFLFEYFSETQRNKGNFPGRFSGRQFSNSRSEMNVSTLELGDSALYLCASSLEASPNEQFFGPGTRLTVL.